One sample yielded the 17 T cell receptor beta chains listed below, sequenced in a study of cytomegalovirus exposure and HLA in healthy donors (dated by TCRdb to about 2017). The library was prepared using the immunoSEQ multiplex PCR assay. Sourced from immuneACCESS, this table was stored by TCRdb with only in-frame sequences that have V and J called. A share of the clones is absent; for the studies checked, an unresolved V gene accounts for under half, and the remainder has no known explanation. The sample table lists roughly 59,000 clones, approximately 95% of them with a count of one. The biggest ten clones account for more than 6.5% of the sample. Sequenced sample: PBMCs. Source of these receptors: a woman younger than 35 in good health and CMV-seropositive.

This chain joins TRBV5-1 and TRBJ2-2; possibly TRBD2 for D (5 bases). Germline V lookup: CDR1 SGHRS, CDR2 YFSETQ. Trimming stripped 3 bases from V and 0 bases from J, with 6 bases between. There are 14 residues in the CDR3. The CDR3 DNA sequence: TGCGCCAGCAGCTGGAGGCCGAACACCGGGGAGCTGTTTTTT. Its translation is CASSWRPNTGELFF.

V is TRBV25-1 and J is TRBJ2-1; D unresolved. V lost 3 bases and J 3 bases, leaving 6 bases between the germline ends. In germline, CDR1 is MGHDK, CDR2 SYGVNS. CDR3 length equals 13 residues. The CDR3 DNA reads as TGTGCCAGCAGTGACCCCCGCTACAATGAGCAGTTCTTC. This encodes CASSDPRYNEQFF.

The chain combines TRBV5-8 with TRBJ1-2; D call uncertain. Germline CDR1 is SGHTS and CDR2 is YDEGEE. Trimming left V 2 bases short and J 8 bases short, with 4 bases between. This CDR3 has 10 residues. In nucleotides, the CDR3 is TGTGCCAGCAGCTTTCGGGGCTACACCTTC. This translates into CASSFRGYTF.

The gene calls are TRBV4-1 and TRBJ1-2; tentatively, D is TRBD1 (5 bases). From germline, CDR1 is MGHRA and CDR2 YSYEKL. V was trimmed by 6 bases and J by 4 bases, leaving 15 bases between them. CDR3 length: 14 residues. The CDR3 protein is CASRPPGVPYGYTF. The CDR3 DNA is TGCGCCAGCAGACCCCCGGGGGTTCCCTATGGCTACACCTTC.

The V call is TRBV12-1, the J call TRBJ1-1. TRBV12-1 is noted as a pseudogene. This CDR3 is 13 amino acids long. The CDR3 DNA sequence: TGCCACGCTCCGGGGATATTATCAGAAGAAGCTTTCTTT. Encoded protein: CHAPGILSEEAFF.

The chain joins TRBV29-1 to TRBJ2-7; 14 positions agree with TRBD2. CDR1 is SQVTM and CDR2 is ANQGSEA in the germline V gene. V lost 3 bases and J lost 7; bases outside the gene matches: 2. The CDR3 runs to 13 residues. CDR3 coding DNA: TGCAGCGTTGACGGACTAGCGGGAGGTGAGCAGTACTTC. Protein: CSVDGLAGGEQYF.

Here the CDR3 DNA reads TGTGCCAGCAGCTTAGGTTGGGGGCGAGGGAACACTGAAGCTTTCTTT. This gives the protein CASSLGWGRGNTEAFF. This sequence joins TRBV7-9 and TRBJ1-1, with D perhaps matching TRBD1 (6 bases). CDR1 and CDR2 (germline): SEHNR, FQNEAQ (reference sequence). This CDR3 has 16 residues. V gave up 1 base and J gave up 1 base, with 13 bases separating them.

The J gene is TRBJ1-2, the V gene TRBV6-5; D unclear. Germline CDR1 MNHEY, CDR2 SVGAGI. CDR3 size: 15 residues. V dropped 0 bases and J dropped 7 bases, with 15 bases sitting between them. CDR3 loop: CASSYSFGGSGGYTF. The CDR3 nucleotides read TGTGCCAGCAGTTACTCATTCGGAGGGTCGGGTGGCTACACCTTC.

The CDR3 region has the DNA TGTGCCAGCACCTCTCTAGCGGGAGGAGGCTGGGAGCAGTTCTTC. Protein: CASTSLAGGGWEQFF. The gene calls are TRBV14 and TRBJ2-1; 11 nucleotides line up with TRBD2. Germline lookup yields CDR1 SGHDN and CDR2 FVKESK. The junction had 12 bases not matched to a gene; V was cut back by 7 bases and J by 10 bases. The CDR3 is made up of 15 amino acids.

This sequence joins TRBV7-2 and TRBJ1-5, with 9 bases that match TRBD1. The CDR3 runs 18 residues. Germline V lookup: CDR1 SGHTA, CDR2 FQGNSA. V lost 5 bases and J lost 1; bases outside the gene matches: 12. CDR3 bases: TGTGCCAGCAGCGCCCGTCCCGGGACAGGGTTCAGCAATCAGCCCCAGCATTTT. Translation: CASSARPGTGFSNQPQHF.

The V gene is TRBV2, the J gene TRBJ2-1, with 7 positions matching TRBD2. CDR1 and CDR2 from the germline V gene are SNHLY and FYNNEI. This CDR3 has 17 residues. Unmatched junction bases numbered 13, after V lost 8 bases and J lost 0 bases. The DNA of the CDR3 is TGTGCCAGCGGCGCCATAGCGGGCCCGAGCTCCTACAATGAGCAGTTCTTC. It is translated as CASGAIAGPSSYNEQFF.

The V call is TRBV27, the J call TRBJ2-1; D possibly corresponds to TRBD2 (6 bases). V lost 5 bases and J lost 3, with 8 bases in between. There are 13 residues in the CDR3. In germline, CDR1 is MNHEY, CDR2 SMNVEV (reference sequence). In DNA, the CDR3 is TGTGCCAGCAGTCCGGGGGTCTACAATGAGCAGTTCTTC. Amino acids: CASSPGVYNEQFF.

This chain uses TRBV14 with TRBJ2-3, with TRBD1 matching 8 bases. This CDR3 has 16 amino acids. After removal of 3 bases from V and 3 bases from J, the junction contained 8 bases not matched to a gene. Germline V gene lookup returns CDR1 SGHDN and CDR2 FVKESK. In nucleotides, the CDR3 is TGTGCCAGCAGCCAGCTCCCCCAGGGGGCTACAGATACGCAGTATTTT. Amino acid sequence: CASSQLPQGATDTQYF.

V is TRBV2 and J is TRBJ1-6; possible D gene TRBD1, 6 bases. Germline CDR1 is SNHLY and CDR2 is FYNNEI. V gave up 8 bases and J gave up 4 bases, with 15 bases separating them. CDR3 size: 15 residues. This CDR3 reads CASRDRDKYNSPLHF. The CDR3 DNA follows: TGTGCCAGCCGGGACCGGGACAAGTATAATTCACCCCTCCACTTT. Full variable domain (outside the CDR3, taken from reference TRBV2 and TRBJ1-6): EPEVTQTPSHQVTQMGQEVILRCVPISNHLYFYWYRQILGQKVEFLVSFYNNEISEKSEIFDDQFSVERPDGSNFTLKIRSTKLEDSAMYFCASRDRDKYNSPLHFGNGTRLTVT.

V is TRBV19 and J is TRBJ2-2, with D perhaps matching TRBD1 (6 bases). The CDR3 runs 16 residues. The V gene's germline CDR1 is LNHDA and CDR2 SQIVND (reference sequence). V lost 6 bases and J 5 bases, leaving 19 bases between the germline ends. CDR3 nucleotides: TGTGCCAGTAGGCTACAGGGTCTTTACAAAACCGGGGAGCTGTTTTTT. Translating gives CASRLQGLYKTGELFF. Full variable domain (remainder filled in from reference TRBV19 and TRBJ2-2): DGGITQSPKYLFRKEGQNVTLSCEQNLNHDAMYWYRQDPGQGLRLIYYSQIVNDFQKGDIAEGYSVSREKKESFPLTVTSAQKNPTAFYLCASRLQGLYKTGELFFGEGSRLTVL.

The chain joins TRBV27 to TRBJ2-5, with TRBD2 identical over 15 bases. CDR1 and CDR2 (germline): MNHEY, SMNVEV (reference sequence). The CDR3 loop spans 16 amino acids. J was trimmed by 4 bases and V by 5 bases; bases with no gene match: 5. Written as DNA, the CDR3 is TGTGCCAGCAGTGCAGGACTAGCGGGAGGGCGAGAGACCCAGTACTTC. Translation gives CASSAGLAGGRETQYF.

This chain uses TRBV7-6 with TRBJ2-6; TRBD2 aligns across 10 bases. CDR1 is SGHVS, CDR2 FNYEAQ, per germline. Trimming at V came to 3 bases and at J to 0 bases, leaving 2 bases not matched to a gene. The CDR3 loop spans 17 amino acids. CDR3 in DNA: TGTGCCAGCAGCTTTTCTAGCGGGAGCTCTGGGGCCAACGTCCTGACTTTC. Its protein product is CASSFSSGSSGANVLTF.